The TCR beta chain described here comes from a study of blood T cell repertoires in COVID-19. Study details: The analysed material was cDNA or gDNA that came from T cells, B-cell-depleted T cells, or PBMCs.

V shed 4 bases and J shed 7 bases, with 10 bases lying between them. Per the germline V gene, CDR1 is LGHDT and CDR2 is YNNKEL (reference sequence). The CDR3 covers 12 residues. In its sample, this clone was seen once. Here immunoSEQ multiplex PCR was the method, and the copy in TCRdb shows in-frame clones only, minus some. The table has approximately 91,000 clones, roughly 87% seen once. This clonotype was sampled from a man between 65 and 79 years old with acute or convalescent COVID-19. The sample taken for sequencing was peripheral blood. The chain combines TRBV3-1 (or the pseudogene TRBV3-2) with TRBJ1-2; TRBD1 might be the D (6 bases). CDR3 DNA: TGTGCCAGCAGCCTCACCAGGGGTGGCTACACCTTC. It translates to CASSLTRGGYTF.